This note documents a single T cell receptor (beta chain) sequence. Possible read error: a much larger clone is one base away. The data are from a study of T cell repertoires in cytomegalovirus infection. Overall study: Public TCR beta signature analysis indicated the presence of both CMV infection and matching HLA type.

In TCRdb, the reads were re-called with MiXCR into one record per CDR3 protein. The repertoire holds approximately 500,000 distinct CDR3 sequences, with roughly 29% as singletons. CDR1 SGHVS and CDR2 FQNEAQ come from the germline V gene. V gave up 4 bases and J gave up 8 bases, with 18 bases separating them. This CDR3 comprises 14 residues. The sequence derives from a human donor in good health (CMV status not recorded). Some clones in this sample may be carry-over from other donors' samples. This chain uses TRBV7-8 with TRBJ2-7, with D tentatively TRBD2 (7 bases). The sequencing sample was made of PBMCs. The DNA of the CDR3 is TGTGCCAGCAGCTACCCGGGACGGGGGGCGAAGCAGTACTTC. As protein: CASSYPGRGAKQYF. Looking up the rest from reference TRBV7-8 and TRBJ2-7 gives the full variable domain: GAGVSQSPRYKVAKRGQDVALRCDPISGHVSLFWYQQALGQGPEFLTYFQNEAQLDKSGLPSDRFFAERPEGSVSTLKIQRTQQEDSAVYLCASSYPGRGAKQYFGPGTRLTVT.